The next 20 T cell receptor beta chains were all read from a single sample in a study of radiation and T cells in renal cell carcinoma. The method was immunoSEQ multiplex PCR; TCRdb's version includes in-frame clones alone and lacks a portion of them. Seen here are 75,000 to 90,000 clones, roughly nine tenths observed once, and the top ten hold about 5.8%. As to time point: blood 4 weeks post-SBRT, at nephrectomy. Treatment noted: 15 Gy SBRT to primary tumor, nephrectomy 4 weeks later. Sequenced material: blood, taken from a patient whose treatment included radiotherapy and nephrectomy. Receptor source: a woman between 65 and 79 years old with renal cell carcinoma.

The chain carries TRBV6-1 and TRBJ2-1, with D perhaps matching TRBD1 (6 bases). CDR3 length: 14 residues. Germline CDR1 is MNHNS and CDR2 is SASEGT. The V and J ends lost 5 bases and 12 bases respectively, with 20 bases between them. Here the CDR3 reads CASSPTLEGVGQFF. In DNA, the CDR3 is TGTGCCAGCAGTCCCACCTTAGAGGGGGTCGGGCAGTTCTTC.

This chain uses TRBV5-4 with TRBJ2-2, with TRBD2 identical over 8 bases. Germline assignment: CDR1 SGHNT and CDR2 YYREEE (reference sequence). V lost 5 bases to trimming and J lost 3 bases; unmatched junction nucleotides: 9. The CDR3 sequence is 16 residues long. Here the CDR3 DNA reads TGTGCCAGCAGGCAAGGCGGGGGGCTTTACACCGGGGAGCTGTTTTTT. Its translation is CASRQGGGLYTGELFF.

The V gene is TRBV4-3, the J gene TRBJ2-7, with D hard to call. The germline CDR1 and CDR2 sequences are LGHNA and YSLEER. Trimming stripped 0 bases from V and 3 bases from J, with 9 bases between. This CDR3 region has 14 residues. CDR3 region: CASSQEGMGYEQYF. Written as DNA, the CDR3 is TGCGCCAGCAGCCAAGAGGGGATGGGCTACGAGCAGTACTTC.

CDR3 in DNA: TGTGCCAGTCAGGGACCTGGAAACACCATATATTTT. It specifies CASQGPGNTIYF. This chain connects TRBV27 to TRBJ1-3, with D possibly matching TRBD1 (5 bases). In germline, CDR1 is MNHEY, CDR2 SMNVEV (reference sequence). This CDR3 has 12 amino acids. Trimming shortened V by 9 bases and J by 2 bases, and 8 bases separated the two germline ends.

V usage is TRBV4-1 and J usage is TRBJ1-2; D uncertain. Trimming took off 6 bases at V and 6 bases at J, with 20 bases between the two ends. From germline, CDR1 is MGHRA and CDR2 YSYEKL. The CDR3 is 15 residues long. The CDR3 loop reads CASSSPAEGRNGYTF. As DNA, the CDR3 is TGCGCCAGCAGTTCCCCTGCGGAGGGTCGAAATGGCTACACCTTC.

The chain recombines TRBV30 with TRBJ2-5; TRBD1 aligns across 8 bases. This CDR3 contains 14 residues. V shed 0 bases and J 6 bases; nucleotides not matched to a gene: 6. Germline V lookup: CDR1 GTSNPN, CDR2 SVGIG (reference sequence). The CDR3 region has the DNA TGTGCCTGGAGTGTCCCAGGGGGCTTGAAGACCCAGTACTTC. This gives the protein CAWSVPGGLKTQYF.

Turning to this clone: Different DNA sequences within this sample yield the same CDR3. This chain uses TRBV5-1 with TRBJ1-2; D may be TRBD1 (6 bases). In germline, CDR1 is SGHRS, CDR2 YFSETQ. Trimming took off 4 bases at V and 2 bases at J, with 6 bases between the two ends. CDR3 length: 12 residues. The CDR3 bases are TGCGCCAGCAGCACAGGGAACTATGGCTACACCTTC. Amino acids: CASSTGNYGYTF.

This chain connects TRBV4-2 to TRBJ1-6, with D possibly TRBD1 on 5 matching bases. The CDR3 contains 16 residues. Germline V gives CDR1 LGHNA, CDR2 YNFKEQ. The V gene lost 4 bases and the J gene lost 7 bases, with 17 bases spanning the gap. CDR3 residues: CASSPTRPGGNSPLHF. The CDR3 DNA sequence: TGTGCCAGCAGCCCCACTAGACCTGGGGGGAATTCACCCCTCCACTTT.

The V call is TRBV7-2, the J call TRBJ2-7; D is perhaps TRBD1 or TRBD2 (6 bases each). Between the trimmed V and J ends, which lost 3 bases and 1 base, there was a span of 13 bases. Per the germline V gene, CDR1 is SGHTA and CDR2 is FQGNSA. The CDR3 sequence is 15 residues long. This chain's CDR3 is CASSFDRGPSYEQYF. DNA for the CDR3: TGTGCCAGCAGCTTCGACCGGGGGCCATCCTACGAGCAGTACTTC. Full variable domain (outside the CDR3, taken from reference TRBV7-2 and TRBJ2-7): GAGVSQSPSNKVTEKGKDVELRCDPISGHTALYWYRQSLGQGLEFLIYFQGNSAPDKSGLPSDRFSAERTGGSVSTLTIQRTQQEDSAVYLCASSFDRGPSYEQYFGPGTRLTVT.

This chain joins TRBV11-2 and TRBJ2-7; D not resolved. The ends were cut back, 4 bases at V and 4 bases at J, with 11 bases in the middle. The V gene's germline CDR1 is SGHAT and CDR2 FQNNGV. This CDR3 comprises 13 residues. In DNA form, the CDR3 reads TGTGCCAGCAGCTGGACCCTACGGTACGAGCAGTACTTC. Translated: CASSWTLRYEQYF.

The J gene is TRBJ1-5, the V gene TRBV14, with a possible D match to TRBD1 (5 bases). Germline CDR1 and CDR2: SGHDN and FVKESK. The CDR3 is made up of 14 amino acids. V lost 4 bases to trimming and J lost 2 bases, with 9 bases between them. The CDR3 bases are TGTGCCAGCAGCCTCGGGGGGGGCAATCAGCCCCAGCATTTT. Amino acids: CASSLGGGNQPQHF.

The J gene is TRBJ1-5, the V gene TRBV6-6; D possibly corresponds to TRBD1 (5 bases). The germline gives CDR1 MNHNY, CDR2 SVGAGI (reference sequence). CDR3 length: 15 amino acids. The ends were cut back, 4 bases at V and 0 bases at J, with 10 bases in the middle. CDR3 in DNA: TGTGCCAGCAGTTTAGGGGAGTATAGCAATCAGCCCCAGCATTTT. Protein product: CASSLGEYSNQPQHF.

V and J are TRBV19 and TRBJ1-6; 7 positions agree with TRBD1. Germline V gene lookup returns CDR1 LNHDA and CDR2 SQIVND (reference sequence). J gave up 2 bases and V 10 bases, and 8 bases lay outside the gene matches. The CDR3 has 15 residues. The CDR3 region has the DNA TGTGCCACTATGTCTACAGGGGCCTATAATTCACCCCTCCACTTT. This translates into CATMSTGAYNSPLHF.

The chain employs TRBV27 and TRBJ2-5, with 9 bases matching TRBD1. The V and J ends lost 5 bases and 5 bases, in that order; junction bases with no gene match: 6. This CDR3 contains 14 residues. The germline V gene encodes CDR1 MNHEY and CDR2 SMNVEV (reference sequence). The CDR3 nucleotides read TGTGCCAGCAGTAACAGGGGGCGCTGGGAGACCCAGTACTTC. Translated, it gives CASSNRGRWETQYF.

This chain joins TRBV15 and TRBJ1-5, with TRBD1 matching 8 bases. With V trimmed by 2 bases and J by 5 bases, 5 bases remained unmatched. The V gene's germline CDR1 is LNHNV and CDR2 YYDKDF (reference sequence). The CDR3 totals 15 residues. CDR3 amino acids: CATSRLDRDHQPQHF. The DNA of the CDR3 is TGTGCCACCAGCAGACTGGACAGGGACCATCAGCCCCAGCATTTT.

V usage is TRBV19 and J usage is TRBJ2-5, with 7 bases fitting TRBD1. This CDR3 has 14 residues. Per germline, CDR1 LNHDA and CDR2 SQIVND (reference sequence). V gave up 2 bases and J gave up 5 bases; unmatched junction bases: 5. The CDR3 bases are TGTGCCAGTAGTATACGGGGACAGCGCGAGACCCAGTACTTC. It translates to CASSIRGQRETQYF.

The genes are TRBV7-6 and TRBJ2-1; D perhaps matches TRBD1 (5 bases). V gave up 3 bases and J gave up 4 bases, with 7 bases separating them. The CDR3 extends over 13 amino acids. The V gene's germline CDR1 is SGHVS and CDR2 FNYEAQ. CDR3 nucleotide sequence: TGTGCCAGCAGCTTTCAGGGATACAATGAGCAGTTCTTC. Translation: CASSFQGYNEQFF.

This chain links TRBV19 with TRBJ1-5; 8 nucleotides agree with TRBD1. The junction had 11 bases not matched to a gene; V was cut back by 6 bases and J by 7 bases. This CDR3 is 15 amino acids long. CDR1 and CDR2 from the germline V gene are LNHDA and SQIVND (reference sequence). This chain's CDR3 is CASSLKRTGPQPQHF. CDR3 in DNA: TGTGCCAGTAGCTTAAAGCGGACAGGGCCACAGCCCCAGCATTTT. Supplemented by reference TRBV19 and TRBJ1-5, the full variable domain reads DGGITQSPKYLFRKEGQNVTLSCEQNLNHDAMYWYRQDPGQGLRLIYYSQIVNDFQKGDIAEGYSVSREKKESFPLTVTSAQKNPTAFYLCASSLKRTGPQPQHFGDGTRLSIL.

The rearrangement links TRBV19 to TRBJ1-1; D ambiguous. Looked up from germline, CDR1 is LNHDA and CDR2 is SQIVND (reference sequence). The CDR3 runs 15 residues. V lost 0 bases and J 4 bases, leaving 12 bases between the germline ends. CDR3 sequence: CASSIDSGLRTEAFF. DNA for the CDR3: TGTGCCAGTAGTATAGATTCTGGGCTCCGCACTGAAGCTTTCTTT. The full variable domain, with the rest looked up from reference TRBV19 and TRBJ1-1, is DGGITQSPKYLFRKEGQNVTLSCEQNLNHDAMYWYRQDPGQGLRLIYYSQIVNDFQKGDIAEGYSVSREKKESFPLTVTSAQKNPTAFYLCASSIDSGLRTEAFFGQGTRLTVV.

V usage is TRBV18 and J usage is TRBJ2-3; 11 bases fit TRBD2. CDR3 size: 19 residues. The V segment lost 3 bases and the J segment 0 bases; nucleotides outside the gene matches: 11. Germline loops: CDR1 KGHSH, CDR2 LQKENI. The CDR3 sequence: CASSPRLAGGRGSTDTQYF. In DNA form, the CDR3 reads TGTGCCAGCTCACCTCGGCTAGCGGGGGGCCGGGGGAGCACAGATACGCAGTATTTT. The entire variable domain, with the rest obtained from reference TRBV18 and TRBJ2-3, is as follows: NAGVMQNPRHLVRRRGQEARLRCSPMKGHSHVYWYRQLPEEGLKFMVYLQKENIIDESGMPKERFSAEFPKEGPSILRIQQVVRGDSAAYFCASSPRLAGGRGSTDTQYFGPGTRLTVL.